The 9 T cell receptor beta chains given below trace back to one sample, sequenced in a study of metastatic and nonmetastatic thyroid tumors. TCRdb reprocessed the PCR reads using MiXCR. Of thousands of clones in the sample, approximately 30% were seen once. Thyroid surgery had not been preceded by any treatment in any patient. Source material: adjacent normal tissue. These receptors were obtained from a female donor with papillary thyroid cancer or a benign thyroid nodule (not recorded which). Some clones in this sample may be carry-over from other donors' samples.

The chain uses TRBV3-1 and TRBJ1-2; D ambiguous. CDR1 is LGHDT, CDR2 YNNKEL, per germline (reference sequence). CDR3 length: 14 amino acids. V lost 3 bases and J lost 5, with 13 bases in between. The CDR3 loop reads CASSHGSTEYGYTF. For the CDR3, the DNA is TGTGCCAGCAGCCACGGTAGTACCGAGTATGGCTACACCTTC.

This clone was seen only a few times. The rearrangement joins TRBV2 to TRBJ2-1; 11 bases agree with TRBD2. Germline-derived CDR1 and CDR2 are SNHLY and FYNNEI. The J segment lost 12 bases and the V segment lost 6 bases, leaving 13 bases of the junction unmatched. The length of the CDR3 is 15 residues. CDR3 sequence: CASRLAGGATEGQFF. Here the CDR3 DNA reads TGTGCCAGCAGGTTAGCGGGAGGGGCTACGGAAGGGCAGTTCTTC.

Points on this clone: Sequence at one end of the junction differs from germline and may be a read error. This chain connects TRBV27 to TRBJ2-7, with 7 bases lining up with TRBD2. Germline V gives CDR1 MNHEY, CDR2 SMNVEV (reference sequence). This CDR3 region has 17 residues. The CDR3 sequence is CASSSGSVTSLSYGQYF. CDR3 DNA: TGTGCCAGCAGTTCCGGATCCGTGACTAGCTTATCCTACGGGCAGTACTTC.

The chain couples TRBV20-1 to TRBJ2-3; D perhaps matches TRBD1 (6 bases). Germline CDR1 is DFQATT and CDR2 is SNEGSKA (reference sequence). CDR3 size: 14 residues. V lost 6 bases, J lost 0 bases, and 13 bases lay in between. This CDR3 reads CSAKKGVSTDTQYF. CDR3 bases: TGCAGTGCAAAGAAGGGGGTGAGCACAGATACGCAGTATTTT.

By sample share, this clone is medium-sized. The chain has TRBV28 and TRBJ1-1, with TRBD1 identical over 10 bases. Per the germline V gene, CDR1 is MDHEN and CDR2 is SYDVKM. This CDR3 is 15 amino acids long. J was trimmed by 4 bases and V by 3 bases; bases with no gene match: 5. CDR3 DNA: TGTGCCAGCAGTTTGACAGGGGGCGCGAGCACTGAAGCTTTCTTT. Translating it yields CASSLTGGASTEAFF.

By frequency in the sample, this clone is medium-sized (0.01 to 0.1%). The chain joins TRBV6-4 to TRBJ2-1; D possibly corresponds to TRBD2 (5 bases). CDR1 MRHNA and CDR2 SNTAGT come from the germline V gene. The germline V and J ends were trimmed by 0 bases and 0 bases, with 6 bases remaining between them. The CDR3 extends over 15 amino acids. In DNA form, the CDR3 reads TGTGCCAGCAGTGACTCTGCGGGCTCCTACAATGAGCAGTTCTTC. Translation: CASSDSAGSYNEQFF.

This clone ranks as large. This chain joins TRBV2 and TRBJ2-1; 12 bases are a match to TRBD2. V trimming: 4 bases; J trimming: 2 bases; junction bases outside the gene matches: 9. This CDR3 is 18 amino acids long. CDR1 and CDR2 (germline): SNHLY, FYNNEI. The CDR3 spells CASSATGLAGTPYNEQFF. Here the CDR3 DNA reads TGTGCCAGCAGTGCTACGGGACTAGCGGGTACCCCCTACAATGAGCAGTTCTTC.

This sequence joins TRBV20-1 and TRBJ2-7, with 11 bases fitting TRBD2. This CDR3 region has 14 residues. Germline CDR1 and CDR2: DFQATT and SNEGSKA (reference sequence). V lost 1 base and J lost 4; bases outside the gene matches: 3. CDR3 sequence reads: CSARGTSGYYEQYF. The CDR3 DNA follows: TGCAGTGCTAGAGGGACTAGCGGGTATTACGAGCAGTACTTC.

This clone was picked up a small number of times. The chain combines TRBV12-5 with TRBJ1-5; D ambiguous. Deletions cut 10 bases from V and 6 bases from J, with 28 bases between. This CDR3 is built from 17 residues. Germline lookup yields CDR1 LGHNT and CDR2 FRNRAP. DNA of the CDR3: TGTGCTATTGGCTCTCCCACCTTCTGGGAAAGGAGTCAGCCCCAGCATTTT. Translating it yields CAIGSPTFWERSQPQHF.